A single T cell receptor (beta chain) is shown here with its context. TCRdb used MiXCR to reprocess the RT-PCR reads, holding one entry per CDR3 protein. The sample carries around 700,000 distinct CDR3 sequences, approximately 15% recorded once. This CDR3 region has 17 residues. The V gene's germline CDR1 is SGHNT and CDR2 YENEEA. V lost 5 bases to trimming and J lost 1 base; unmatched junction nucleotides: 9. The sequenced sample consisted of memory CD4+ T cells from blood. This receptor was identified in a female donor in good health, serving as a healthy control. J is TRBJ1-5 and V is TRBV11-3; 9 bases are a match to TRBD1. CDR3 sequence: CASSLPGTGSSNQPQHF. For the CDR3, the DNA is TGTGCCAGCAGCCTTCCCGGGACAGGGAGCAGCAATCAGCCCCAGCATTTT. The full variable domain, in which reference TRBV11-3 and TRBJ1-5 provide the parts outside the CDR3, is EAGVVQSPRYKIIEKKQPVAFWCNPISGHNTLYWYLQNLGQGPELLIRYENEEAVDDSQLPKDRFSAERLKGVDSTLKIQPAELGDSAVYLCASSLPGTGSSNQPQHFGDGTRLSIL.